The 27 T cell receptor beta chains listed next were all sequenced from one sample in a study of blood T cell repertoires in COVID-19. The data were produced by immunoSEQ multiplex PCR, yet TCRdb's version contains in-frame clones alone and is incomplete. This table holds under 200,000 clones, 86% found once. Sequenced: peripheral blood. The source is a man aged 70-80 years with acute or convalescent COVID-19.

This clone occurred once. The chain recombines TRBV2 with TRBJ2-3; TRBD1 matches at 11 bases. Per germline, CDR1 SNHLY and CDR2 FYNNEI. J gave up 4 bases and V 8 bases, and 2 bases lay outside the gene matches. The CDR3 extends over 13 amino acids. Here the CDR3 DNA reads TGTGCCAGCGGGGGACAGGGGGCAGATACGCAGTATTTT. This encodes CASGGQGADTQYF.

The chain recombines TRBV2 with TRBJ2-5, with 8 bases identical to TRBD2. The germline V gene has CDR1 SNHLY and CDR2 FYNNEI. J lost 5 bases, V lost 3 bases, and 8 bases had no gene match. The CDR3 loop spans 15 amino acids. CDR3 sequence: CASSDSGLGSETQYF. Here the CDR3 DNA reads TGTGCCAGCAGTGATTCGGGACTAGGCTCCGAGACCCAGTACTTC.

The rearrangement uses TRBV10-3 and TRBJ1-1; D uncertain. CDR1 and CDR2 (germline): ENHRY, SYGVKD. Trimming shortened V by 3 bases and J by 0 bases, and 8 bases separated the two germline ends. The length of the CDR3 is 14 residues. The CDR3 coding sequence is TGTGCCATCAGTGAACAACAGCTGAACACTGAAGCTTTCTTT. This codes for CAISEQQLNTEAFF.

The CDR3 region has the DNA TGCGCCAGCGGCGGGGCGGGGGCGTATAGCACAGATACGCAGTATTTT. It specifies CASGGAGAYSTDTQYF. V usage is TRBV10-1 and J usage is TRBJ2-3; TRBD2 might be the D (7 bases). CDR3 size: 16 residues. The germline V gene encodes CDR1 WNHNN and CDR2 SYGVQD (reference sequence). Trimming took 8 bases from V and 0 from J, leaving 18 bases between them.

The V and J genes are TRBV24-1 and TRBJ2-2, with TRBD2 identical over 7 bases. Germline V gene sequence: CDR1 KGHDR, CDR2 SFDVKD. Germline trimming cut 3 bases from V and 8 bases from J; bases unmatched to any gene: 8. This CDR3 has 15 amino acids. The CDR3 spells CATSDPRTRGGELFF. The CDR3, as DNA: TGTGCCACCAGTGATCCGAGGACTAGGGGAGGGGAGCTGTTTTTT.

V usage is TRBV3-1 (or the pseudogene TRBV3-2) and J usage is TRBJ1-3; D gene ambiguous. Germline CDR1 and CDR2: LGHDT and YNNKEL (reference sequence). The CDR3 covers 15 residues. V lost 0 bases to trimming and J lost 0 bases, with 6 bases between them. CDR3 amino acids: CASSQDPLSGNTIYF. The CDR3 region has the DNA TGTGCCAGCAGCCAAGACCCCCTCTCTGGAAACACCATATATTTT.

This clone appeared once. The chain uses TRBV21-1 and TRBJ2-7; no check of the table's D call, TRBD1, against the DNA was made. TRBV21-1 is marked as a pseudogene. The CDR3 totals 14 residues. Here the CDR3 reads CASSSGDREGEQYF. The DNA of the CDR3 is TGTGCCAGCAGCTCCGGGGACAGGGAAGGGGAGCAGTACTTC.

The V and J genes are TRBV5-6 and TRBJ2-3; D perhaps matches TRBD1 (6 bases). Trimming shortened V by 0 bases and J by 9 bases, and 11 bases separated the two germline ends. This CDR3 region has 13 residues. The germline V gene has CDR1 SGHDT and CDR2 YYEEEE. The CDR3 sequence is CASSLAGTPTQYF. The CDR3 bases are TGTGCCAGCAGCTTGGCGGGGACACCCACGCAGTATTTT.

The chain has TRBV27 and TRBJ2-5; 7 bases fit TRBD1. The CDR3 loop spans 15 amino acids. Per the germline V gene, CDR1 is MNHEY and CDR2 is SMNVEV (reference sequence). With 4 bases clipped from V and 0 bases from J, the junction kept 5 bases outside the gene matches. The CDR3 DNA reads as TGTGCCAGCAGTTCGGACGACAGGGACCAAGAGACCCAGTACTTC. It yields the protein CASSSDDRDQETQYF.

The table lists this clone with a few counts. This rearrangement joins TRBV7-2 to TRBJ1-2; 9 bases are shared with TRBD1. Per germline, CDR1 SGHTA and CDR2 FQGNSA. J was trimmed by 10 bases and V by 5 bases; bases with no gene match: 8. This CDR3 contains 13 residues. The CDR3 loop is CASSTRTGAAYTF. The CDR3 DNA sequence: TGTGCCAGCAGCACCCGGACAGGGGCGGCCTACACCTTC.

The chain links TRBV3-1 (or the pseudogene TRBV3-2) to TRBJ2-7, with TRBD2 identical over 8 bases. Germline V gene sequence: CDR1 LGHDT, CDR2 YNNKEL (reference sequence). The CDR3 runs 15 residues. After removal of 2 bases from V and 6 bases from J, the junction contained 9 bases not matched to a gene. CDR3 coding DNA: TGTGCCAGCAGCCAATACCCGGGAGGGCCGGGCGAGCAGTACTTC. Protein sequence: CASSQYPGGPGEQYF.

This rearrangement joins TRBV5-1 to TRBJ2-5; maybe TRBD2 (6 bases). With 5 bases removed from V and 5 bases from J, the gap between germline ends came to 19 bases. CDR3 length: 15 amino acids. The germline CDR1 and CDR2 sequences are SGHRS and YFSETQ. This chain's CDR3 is CASSRSREGGETQYF. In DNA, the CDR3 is TGCGCCAGCAGTAGATCCAGGGAAGGAGGGGAGACCCAGTACTTC.

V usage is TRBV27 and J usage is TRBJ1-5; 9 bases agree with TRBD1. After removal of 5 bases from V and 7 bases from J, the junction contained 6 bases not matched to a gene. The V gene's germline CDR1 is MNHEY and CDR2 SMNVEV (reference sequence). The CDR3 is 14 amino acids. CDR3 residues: CASSPRTGEQPQHF. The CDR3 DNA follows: TGTGCCAGCAGTCCTCGGACAGGGGAACAGCCCCAGCATTTT.

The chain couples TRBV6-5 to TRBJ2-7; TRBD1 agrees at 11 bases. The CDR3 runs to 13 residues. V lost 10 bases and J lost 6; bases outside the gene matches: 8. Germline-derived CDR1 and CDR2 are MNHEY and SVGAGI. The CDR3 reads CATMDRGLREQYF. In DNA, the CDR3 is TGTGCCACCATGGACAGGGGGCTGCGCGAGCAGTACTTC.

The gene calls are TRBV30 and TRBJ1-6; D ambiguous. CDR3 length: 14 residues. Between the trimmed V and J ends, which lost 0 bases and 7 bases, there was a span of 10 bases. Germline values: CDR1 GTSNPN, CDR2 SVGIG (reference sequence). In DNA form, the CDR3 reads TGTGCCTGGAGTGTACGCGACTGGAATTCACCCCTCCACTTT. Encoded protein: CAWSVRDWNSPLHF.

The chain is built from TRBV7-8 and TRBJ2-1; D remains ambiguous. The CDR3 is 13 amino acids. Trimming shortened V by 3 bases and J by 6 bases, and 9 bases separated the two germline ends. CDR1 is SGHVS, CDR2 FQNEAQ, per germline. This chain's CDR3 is CASSLRGANEQFF. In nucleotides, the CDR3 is TGTGCCAGCAGCTTGCGTGGAGCCAATGAGCAGTTCTTC.

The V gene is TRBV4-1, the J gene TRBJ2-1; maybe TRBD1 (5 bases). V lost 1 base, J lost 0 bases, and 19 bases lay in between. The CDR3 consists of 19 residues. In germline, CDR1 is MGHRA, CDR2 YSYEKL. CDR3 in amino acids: CASSQGSVGAVSSYNEQFF. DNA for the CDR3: TGCGCCAGCAGCCAAGGGTCCGTTGGGGCGGTGAGCTCCTACAATGAGCAGTTCTTC.

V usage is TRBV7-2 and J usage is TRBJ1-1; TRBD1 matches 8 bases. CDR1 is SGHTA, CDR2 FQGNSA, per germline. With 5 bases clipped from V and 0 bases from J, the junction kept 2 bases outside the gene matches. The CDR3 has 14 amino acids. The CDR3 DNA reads TGTGCCAGCAGCCTGGGACAGGTGAACACTGAAGCTTTCTTT. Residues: CASSLGQVNTEAFF.

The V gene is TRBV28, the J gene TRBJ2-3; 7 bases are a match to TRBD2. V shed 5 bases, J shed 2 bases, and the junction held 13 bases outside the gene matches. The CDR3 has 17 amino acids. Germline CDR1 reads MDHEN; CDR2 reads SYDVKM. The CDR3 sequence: CASSPPTSPGHTDTQYF. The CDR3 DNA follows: TGTGCCAGCAGTCCACCGACTAGCCCGGGTCACACAGATACGCAGTATTTT.

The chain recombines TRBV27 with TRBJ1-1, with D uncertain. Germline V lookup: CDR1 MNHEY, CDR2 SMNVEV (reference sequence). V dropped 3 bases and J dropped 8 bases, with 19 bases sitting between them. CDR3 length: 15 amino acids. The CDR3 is CASSFGDGRLVEAFF. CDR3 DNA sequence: TGTGCCAGCAGTTTCGGTGACGGGAGGCTTGTAGAAGCTTTCTTT.

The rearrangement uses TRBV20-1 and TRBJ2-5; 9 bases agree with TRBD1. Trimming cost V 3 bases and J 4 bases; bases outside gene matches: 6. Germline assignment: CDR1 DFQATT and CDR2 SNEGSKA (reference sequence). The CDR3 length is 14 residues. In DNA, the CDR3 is TGCAGTGCTAGTAGGGACAGGGCTTCAGAGACCCAGTACTTC. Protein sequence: CSASRDRASETQYF.

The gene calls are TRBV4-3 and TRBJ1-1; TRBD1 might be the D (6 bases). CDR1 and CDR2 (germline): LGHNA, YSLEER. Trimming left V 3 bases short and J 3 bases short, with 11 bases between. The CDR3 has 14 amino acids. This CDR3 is CASSHHGQYTEAFF. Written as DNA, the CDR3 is TGCGCCAGCAGCCACCACGGACAGTACACTGAAGCTTTCTTT.

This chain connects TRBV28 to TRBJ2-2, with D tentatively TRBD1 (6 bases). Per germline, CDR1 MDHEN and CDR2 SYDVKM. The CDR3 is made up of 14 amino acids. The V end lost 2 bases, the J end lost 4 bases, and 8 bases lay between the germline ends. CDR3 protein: CASSLQGSTGELFF. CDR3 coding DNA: TGTGCCAGCAGTTTACAGGGGAGCACCGGGGAGCTGTTTTTT.

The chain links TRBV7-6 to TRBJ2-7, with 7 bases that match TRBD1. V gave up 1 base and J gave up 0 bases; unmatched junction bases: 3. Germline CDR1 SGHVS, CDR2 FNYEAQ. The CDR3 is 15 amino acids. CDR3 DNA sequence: TGTGCCAGCAGCTTAGAGGACAGGAGCTCCTACGAGCAGTACTTC. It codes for CASSLEDRSSYEQYF.

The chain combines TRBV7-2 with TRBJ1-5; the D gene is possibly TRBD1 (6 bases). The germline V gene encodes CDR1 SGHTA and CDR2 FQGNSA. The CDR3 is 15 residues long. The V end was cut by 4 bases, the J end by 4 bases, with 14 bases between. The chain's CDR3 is CASSYARGGNQPQHF. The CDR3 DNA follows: TGTGCCAGCAGCTATGCAAGGGGGGGGAATCAGCCCCAGCATTTT.

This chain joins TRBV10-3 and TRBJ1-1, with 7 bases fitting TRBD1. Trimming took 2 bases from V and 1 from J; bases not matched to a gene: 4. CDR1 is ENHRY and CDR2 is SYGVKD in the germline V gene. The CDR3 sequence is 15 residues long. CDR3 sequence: CAISEPGTENTEAFF. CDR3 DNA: TGTGCCATCAGTGAGCCCGGGACAGAGAACACTGAAGCTTTCTTT.

Here the CDR3 reads CASSEDGEVYEQYF. In DNA form, the CDR3 reads TGTGCCAGCAGTGAAGATGGGGAGGTCTACGAGCAGTACTTC. The chain has TRBV2 and TRBJ2-7, with D possibly being TRBD2 (6 bases). The V gene lost 1 base and the J gene lost 3 bases, with 10 bases spanning the gap. The CDR3 covers 14 residues. Germline loops: CDR1 SNHLY, CDR2 FYNNEI.